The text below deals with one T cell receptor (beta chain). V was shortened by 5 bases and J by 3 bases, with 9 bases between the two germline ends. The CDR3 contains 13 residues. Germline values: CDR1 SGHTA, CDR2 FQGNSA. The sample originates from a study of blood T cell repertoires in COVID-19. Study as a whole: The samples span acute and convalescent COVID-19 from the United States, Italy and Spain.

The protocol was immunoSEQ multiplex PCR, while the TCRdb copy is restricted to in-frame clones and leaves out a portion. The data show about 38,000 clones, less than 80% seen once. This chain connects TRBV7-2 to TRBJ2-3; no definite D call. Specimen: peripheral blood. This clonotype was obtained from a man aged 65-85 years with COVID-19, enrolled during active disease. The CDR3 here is CASSPRVTDTQYF. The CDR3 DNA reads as TGTGCCAGCAGCCCCCGAGTAACAGATACGCAGTATTTT.